A selection of T cell receptor beta chains follows, all from one sample in a study of cytomegalovirus exposure and HLA in healthy donors. Sequenced by immunoSEQ multiplex PCR; TCRdb stores in-frame clones only, minus some. Altogether 140,000 or so clones are present, around 73% being singletons, with the ten largest covering over 2.5%. The sample consisted of PBMCs. The receptors shown here come from a female donor in good health and CMV-seronegative. Both conserved end residues are part of each CDR3. A D gene is named only where the DNA matches it firmly. Size is omitted from some rows. Given values are once, few, many or a class for expanded clones.

D	size	J	V	DNA	CDR3
-	-	TRBJ1-1	TRBV27	TGTGCCAGCAGTTTTTTAACGGGGAACACTGAAGCTTTCTTT	CASSFLTGNTEAFF
TRBD1	-	TRBJ1-4	TRBV6-1	TGTGCCAGCAGTGAAGGGACAGGGGGCGCCGAAAAACTGTTTTTT	CASSEGTGGAEKLFF
-	-	TRBJ2-7	TRBV25-1	TGTGCCAGCAGCCACATTAACGCCCACGAGCAGTACTTC	CASSHINAHEQYF
TRBD1	-	TRBJ1-4	TRBV5-4	TGTGCCAGCAGCTCCCCTGACAGGGCTAATGAAAAACTGTTTTTT	CASSSPDRANEKLFF
TRBD1	-	TRBJ1-2	TRBV28	TGTGCCAGCAGTTTTATGGGACAGCCTCTATACACCTTC	CASSFMGQPLYTF
-	-	TRBJ1-2	TRBV27	TGTGCCAGCAGTCCCCAACAGGGACCCTATGGCTACACCTTC	CASSPQQGPYGYTF
-	-	TRBJ2-5	TRBV7-6	TGTGCCAGCAGCTTAAGGTTCTCGGGAGAGACCCAGTACTTC	CASSLRFSGETQYF
-	-	TRBJ1-4	TRBV21-1	TGTGCCAGCAGCCCCCTACAGGGGGGGAATGAAAAACTGTTTTTT	CASSPLQGGNEKLFF
-	-	TRBJ1-1	TRBV5-4	TGTGCCAGCAGCTCCAGCGGGGGCACAGTCACTGAAGCTTTCTTT	CASSSSGGTVTEAFF
TRBD1	-	TRBJ2-1	TRBV30	TGTGCCTGGAGCAGGGGACAGGGGGCGTACAATGAGCAGTTCTTC	CAWSRGQGAYNEQFF
-	-	TRBJ1-5	TRBV27	TGTGCCAGCAGTTTAAAGGGGGATAGCAATCAGCCCCAGCATTTT	CASSLKGDSNQPQHF
-	-	TRBJ1-2	TRBV19	TGTGCCAGTAGTATTACCCCTTATGCAGGGGCTGACTATGGCTACACCTTC	CASSITPYAGADYGYTF
-	few	TRBJ2-7	TRBV5-6	TGTGCCAGCCACCGGAGCGTACGCTACGAGCAGTACTTC	CASHRSVRYEQYF
-	few	TRBJ2-7	TRBV6-6	TGTGCCAGCAGTTACTCCGGCGGGACGGCCTACGAGCAGTACTTC	CASSYSGGTAYEQYF
TRBD2	-	TRBJ2-2	TRBV7-2	TGTGCCAGCAGCTCCGCTAGCGGGAGGGTGAACACCGGGGAGCTGTTTTTT	CASSSASGRVNTGELFF
TRBD1	-	TRBJ2-1	TRBV19	TGTGCTCCTAGGGGGGACAGGAGAGATGAGCAGTTCTTC	CAPRGDRRDEQFF
TRBD2	-	TRBJ2-7	TRBV2	TGTGCCAGCACGCCGGGGGCTAGCGGGGGGGTCTACGAGCAGTACTTC	CASTPGASGGVYEQYF
TRBD1	-	TRBJ1-1	TRBV4-3	TGCGCCAGCAGCCAAGGGGTAGGGACAGGAGACACTGAAGCTTTCTTT	CASSQGVGTGDTEAFF
-	-	TRBJ2-7	TRBV18	TGTGCCAGCTCACCCCCCCCACCGGGAGAGCAGTACTTC	CASSPPPPGEQYF
TRBD1	once	TRBJ1-2	TRBV5-1	TGCGCCAGCAGCGCGACAGGGAACAACTATGGCTACACCTTC	CASSATGNNYGYTF
-	-	TRBJ1-2	TRBV5-6	TGTGCCAGCAGCTTGGTGAGGGGGGGCGATGGCTACCCCTTC	CASSLVRGGDGYPF
-	once	TRBJ1-1	TRBV5-6	TGTGCCAGCAGCTTGGCGGGAAACACTGAAGCTTTCTTT	CASSLAGNTEAFF
TRBD2	-	TRBJ2-3	TRBV2	TGTGCCAGCAGATCTAGCGGGGGCAGGGTGGATACGCAGTATTTT	CASRSSGGRVDTQYF
TRBD1	-	TRBJ2-7	TRBV28	TGTGCCACCTCGGACAGGGGCCGGGGGGACGAGCAGTACTTC	CATSDRGRGDEQYF
-	-	TRBJ1-5	TRBV28	TGTGCCAGCAGTTTAGTAGGGGAGCCCCAGCATTTT	CASSLVGEPQHF
TRBD2	few	TRBJ2-5	TRBV29-1	TGCAGCGTCGGGGGGGGGCAGGAGACCCAGTACTTC	CSVGGGQETQYF
TRBD1	once	TRBJ2-2	TRBV5-4	TGTGCCAGCAGCTGGAAGGGGGCAGGGCTCACCGGGGAGCTGTTTTTT	CASSWKGAGLTGELFF
TRBD2	-	TRBJ2-7	TRBV9	TGTGCCAGCAGCCCCCAAGGGGCGGGAGGGCCTTACGAGCAGTACTTC	CASSPQGAGGPYEQYF
TRBD1	-	TRBJ1-4	TRBV28	TGTGCCACAGGGGGCGATGAAAAACTGTTTTTT	CATGGDEKLFF
TRBD2	-	TRBJ2-1	TRBV5-1	TGCGCCAGCAACCTAGCGGGAGACCCCTACAATGAGCAGTTCTTC	CASNLAGDPYNEQFF
-	-	TRBJ1-5	TRBV6-1	TGTGCCAGCAGTGAAGAGGAGGGATCCCCATATCAGCCCCAGCATTTT	CASSEEEGSPYQPQHF
-	-	TRBJ1-3	TRBV13	TGTGCCAGCAGCCGACAGTCCACTGGAAACACCATATATTTT	CASSRQSTGNTIYF
TRBD1	-	TRBJ2-7	TRBV5-6	TGTGCCAGCAGCTTGGCCGGAAGGACAGGCGAGCAGTACTTC	CASSLAGRTGEQYF
TRBD1	-	TRBJ1-1	TRBV29-1	TGCAGCGTTGGGACAGGGTTGAACACTGAAGCTTTCTTT	CSVGTGLNTEAFF
TRBD1	-	TRBJ2-3	TRBV5-6	TGTGCCAGCAGCTTAGGGACAGGGGGAGATACGCAGTATTTT	CASSLGTGGDTQYF
-	-	TRBJ1-4	TRBV10-3	TGTGCCATCCCGGAGGGGCTGGGGGATAATGAAAAACTGTTTTTT	CAIPEGLGDNEKLFF
TRBD2	-	TRBJ2-7	TRBV4-1	TGCGCCAGCAGCCAAGTAACTAGCGGGAACTACGAGCAGTACTTC	CASSQVTSGNYEQYF
-	-	TRBJ1-2	TRBV15	TGTGCCACCAGCAGAGATCTACAGAACTATGGCTACACCTTC	CATSRDLQNYGYTF
TRBD1	few	TRBJ2-7	TRBV6-1	TGTGCCAGCAGTGAGGACAGGGGGGCCTACGAGCAGTACTTC	CASSEDRGAYEQYF
TRBD2	-	TRBJ2-3	TRBV25-1	TGTGCCAGCAGTGAGTTAGGACTAGCACCTGATACGCAGTATTTT	CASSELGLAPDTQYF
TRBD1	-	TRBJ1-3	TRBV7-4	TGTGCCAGCAGCCGAGGACAGGGTCCTGGAAACACCATATATTTT	CASSRGQGPGNTIYF
TRBD1	once	TRBJ1-2	TRBV5-4	TGTGCCAGCAGCAAAAGGACAGGGACTAACTATGGCTACACCTTC	CASSKRTGTNYGYTF
TRBD1	-	TRBJ2-7	TRBV7-9	TGTGCCAGCAGCTTATCAGGGGGCCCCACAAGCTCCTACGAGCAGTACTTC	CASSLSGGPTSSYEQYF
-	-	TRBJ1-5	TRBV6-5	TGTGCCAGCAGTTACTCGTCGCAACACAATCAGCCCCAGCATTTT	CASSYSSQHNQPQHF
-	-	TRBJ1-4	TRBV28	TGTGCCAGCAGTCCCCATCTGGCCTTAACTAATGAAAAACTGTTTTTT	CASSPHLALTNEKLFF
-	-	TRBJ1-1	TRBV2	TGTGCCAGCAGTGTCAGGGGACAAGGAAGCGACGAACTGAACACTGAAGCTTTCTTT	CASSVRGQGSDELNTEAFF
-	-	TRBJ1-5	TRBV10-1	TGCGCCAGCAGGTACGGGGGACAGCCCCAGCATTTT	CASRYGGQPQHF
-	-	TRBJ1-1	TRBV7-8	TGTGCCAGCAGCCCCCTCCTTCTGAACACTGAAGCTTTCTTT	CASSPLLLNTEAFF
-	-	TRBJ2-1	TRBV27	TGTGCCAGCAGCCTAAGGGGGTACAATGAGCAGTTCTTC	CASSLRGYNEQFF
TRBD1	once	TRBJ2-7	TRBV11-2	TGTGCCAGCAGCTTAATGACAGGGGTCCACTCCTACGAGCAGTACTTC	CASSLMTGVHSYEQYF
-	-	TRBJ1-5	TRBV5-1	TGCGCCAGCAGCTTGGAGGGGGTGGGCGGTCAGCCCCAGCATTTT	CASSLEGVGGQPQHF
-	-	TRBJ1-5	TRBV15	TGTGCCACCAGCAGAGATTTTGGGGCAGGGGGCAATCAGCCCCAGCATTTT	CATSRDFGAGGNQPQHF
TRBD1	-	TRBJ2-5	TRBV18	TGTGCCAGCTCCCATAATACAGGGGAAGAGACCCAGTACTTC	CASSHNTGEETQYF